A single sample is the source of the 5 T cell receptor beta chains below, sequenced in a study of graft-versus-host responses after intestinal transplantation. Sequencing used immunoSEQ multiplex PCR; TCRdb keeps in-frame clones, though not all of them. The sample has about 30,000 clones, 87% seen once; the top ten hold 11%. The specimen was PBMCs, collected 450 to 460 days after intestinal transplantation. These receptors were taken from a human patient who received an intestinal transplant, so some T cells may come from the graft donor.

This clone occurred once. CDR3 bases: TGCGCCAGCAGCCAAGAGACTAGTCTCTACGAGCAGTACTTC. Translating gives CASSQETSLYEQYF. V gene TRBV4-1 combines with J gene TRBJ2-7; D perhaps matches TRBD2 (6 bases). The CDR3 length is 14 residues. V gave up 0 bases and J gave up 3 bases, with 9 bases separating them. Germline CDR1 reads MGHRA; CDR2 reads YSYEKL.

The rearrangement links TRBV28 to TRBJ2-3, with 7 bases fitting TRBD1. Germline assignment: CDR1 MDHEN and CDR2 SYDVKM. CDR3 length equals 13 residues. V was clipped by 6 bases and J by 5 bases; unmatched bases: 5. The CDR3 DNA is TGTGCCAGCAGCCCCGCAGGGGGAGATACGCAGTATTTT. It translates to CASSPAGGDTQYF.

V gene TRBV19 combines with J gene TRBJ1-4; D is possibly TRBD1 (5 bases). Trimming cost V 3 bases and J 8 bases, with 13 bases left between them. This CDR3 has 14 residues. Germline assignment: CDR1 LNHDA and CDR2 SQIVND (reference sequence). The CDR3 reads CASSIGGAFEKLFF. The CDR3 nucleotides are TGTGCCAGTAGTATCGGCGGGGCCTTCGAAAAACTGTTTTTT.

The chain combines TRBV5-6 with TRBJ2-1; 9 positions match TRBD2. The length of the CDR3 is 17 residues. CDR1 is SGHDT and CDR2 is YYEEEE in the germline V gene. V lost 7 bases to trimming and J lost 6 bases; unmatched junction nucleotides: 17. Written as DNA, the CDR3 is TGTGCCAGCCACCTGCGATTAGCGGGGGCCAGGGGCAATGAGCAGTTCTTC. This translates into CASHLRLAGARGNEQFF.

V usage is TRBV11-2 and J usage is TRBJ2-6; D is uncertain. The length of the CDR3 is 16 residues. CDR1 SGHAT and CDR2 FQNNGV come from the germline V gene. Trimming removed 0 bases at V and 0 bases at J, with 6 bases between. CDR3 amino acids: CASSLDHFSGANVLTF. The CDR3 DNA reads TGTGCCAGCAGCTTAGACCACTTCTCTGGGGCCAACGTCCTGACTTTC.